This is a list of T cell receptor beta chains from one sample in a study of blood T cell repertoires in COVID-19. The data were produced by immunoSEQ multiplex PCR, yet TCRdb's version contains in-frame clones alone and is incomplete. The sample contains nearly 250,000 clones, 86% of which appear only once. Source material: peripheral blood. Receptors were obtained from a woman older than 75 with COVID-19, enrolled during active disease. The CDR3 runs from the conserved cysteine through the conserved F or W. The order of the fields is J gene, clone size, V gene, D gene, CDR3 protein, CDR3 DNA. A D gene is named only where the DNA matches it firmly. Size tells how often a clone was seen (once, few, many) or the class of an expanded clone, and some rows leave it out.

TRBJ1-5 NA TRBV28 NA CASSFVPVLSNQPQHF TGTGCCAGCAGTTTTGTACCCGTACTCAGCAATCAGCCCCAGCATTTT
TRBJ2-3 NA TRBV3-1/TRBV3-2 TRBD2 CASSQAGTSRSADTQYF TGTGCCAGCAGCCAAGCGGGGACTAGCAGGTCGGCAGATACGCAGTATTTT
TRBJ2-1 NA TRBV5-6 TRBD2 CASSSPGTSGFDDSEQFF TGTGCCAGCAGCTCCCCCGGGACTAGCGGTTTCGATGACTCGGAGCAGTTCTTC
TRBJ1-4 NA TRBV18 TRBD1 CASSPTGTVNEKLFF TGTGCCAGCTCACCCACCGGGACAGTAAATGAAAAACTGTTTTTT
TRBJ2-1 NA TRBV9 NA CASSVAAGRTNNEQFF TGTGCCAGCAGCGTAGCGGCGGGGAGAACAAACAATGAGCAGTTCTTC
TRBJ2-1 NA TRBV10-2 TRBD2 CASSESPGLAGAGNEQFF TGCGCCAGCAGTGAGTCCCCCGGGCTAGCGGGGGCGGGCAATGAGCAGTTCTTC
TRBJ2-5 NA TRBV7-2 NA CASSLVGRLHF TGTGCCAGCAGCTTAGTAGGCAGGTTACACTTC
TRBJ1-2 NA TRBV28 NA CASSLGQRDGYTF TGTGCCAGCAGTTTGGGGCAGCGGGACGGCTACACCTTC
TRBJ1-2 NA TRBV5-4 NA CASSLTGNNYGYTF TGTGCCAGCAGCTTAACAGGGAATAATTATGGCTACACCTTC
TRBJ2-1 NA TRBV7-2 NA CASSLRVGGGAYNEQFF TGTGCCAGCAGCCTAAGGGTTGGGGGGGGCGCCTACAATGAGCAGTTCTTC
TRBJ2-1 NA TRBV21-1 NA CARTLRAGLGNLANHEQFF TGTGCCAGAACCCTAAGGGCGGGACTAGGGAATCTGGCGAACCATGAGCAGTTCTTC
TRBJ1-2 NA TRBV18 NA CASSPFDSDYGYTF TGTGCCAGCTCCCCCTTTGACAGTGACTATGGCTACACCTTC
TRBJ1-5 few TRBV7-2 TRBD1 CASSLGDGTVNQPQHF TGTGCCAGCAGCTTAGGCGACGGGACAGTTAATCAGCCCCAGCATTTT
TRBJ2-7 NA TRBV28 NA CAAGGLPREQYF TGTGCCGCCGGCGGACTTCCCCGCGAGCAGTACTTC
TRBJ2-1 once TRBV11-2 NA CASSSLGGIMYNEQFF TGTGCCAGCAGCTCCTTGGGGGGAATTATGTACAATGAGCAGTTCTTC
TRBJ2-2 NA TRBV6-5 NA CASSQRGGELFF TGTGCCAGCTCTCAAAGAGGCGGGGAGCTGTTTTTT
TRBJ2-5 NA TRBV4-2 NA CASSQGRETQYF TGTGCCAGCAGCCAAGGGAGAGAGACCCAGTACTTC
TRBJ1-5 few TRBV5-8 NA CASTGGVSNQPQHF TGTGCCAGCACGGGGGGAGTTAGCAATCAGCCCCAGCATTTT
TRBJ2-7 NA TRBV29-1 TRBD1 CSVGRLQGALPYEQYF TGCAGCGTCGGCCGACTACAGGGGGCTCTACCCTACGAGCAGTACTTC
TRBJ2-6 NA TRBV9 TRBD1 CASSVSGTGFLSGANVLTF TGTGCCAGCAGCGTATCCGGGACAGGTTTTCTCTCTGGGGCCAACGTCCTGACTTTC
TRBJ1-1 NA TRBV5-8 NA CASSLLGGFGGTEAFF TGTGCCAGCAGCTTGTTGGGAGGTTTCGGGGGCACTGAAGCTTTCTTT
TRBJ1-1 NA TRBV19 NA CATQTGRQRAFF TGTGCCACACAAACTGGCAGACAGAGAGCTTTCTTT
TRBJ1-1 NA TRBV12-3/TRBV12-4 NA CAIGRSSTEAFF TGTGCCATCGGGAGATCGAGCACTGAAGCTTTCTTT
TRBJ1-6 NA TRBV4-1 TRBD1 CASSQAPGQRTSPLHF TGCGCCAGCAGCCAAGCACCGGGACAGAGGACTTCACCCCTCCACTTT
TRBJ1-2 few TRBV28 TRBD1 CASRPDRVLGYTF TGTGCCAGCAGGCCTGACAGGGTCCTTGGCTACACCTTC
TRBJ2-7 NA TRBV7-3 NA CASGSGPYEQYF TGTGCCAGCGGGTCAGGGCCCTACGAGCAGTACTTC
TRBJ2-3 NA TRBV11-3 TRBD1 CASSPGQGRGTDTQYF TGTGCCAGCAGCCCGGGACAGGGTCGAGGCACAGATACGCAGTATTTT
TRBJ1-1 once TRBV7-2 NA CASSPAGGKAFF TGTGCCAGCAGCCCCGCCGGGGGGAAAGCTTTCTTT
TRBJ2-7 NA TRBV19 TRBD2 CASSMGGIGYEQYF TGTGCCAGTAGTATGGGGGGGATTGGCTACGAGCAGTACTTC
TRBJ1-4 NA TRBV6-1 TRBD1 CASSEGRDRYATNEKLFF TGTGCCAGCAGTGAAGGCCGGGACAGATATGCAACTAATGAAAAACTGTTTTTT
TRBJ2-7 once TRBV19 TRBD1 CASSSPGQSTSYEQYF TGTGCCAGTAGTTCTCCGGGACAGAGTACCTCCTACGAGCAGTACTTC
TRBJ2-1 NA TRBV7-6 TRBD2 CASRLLAGGNEQFF TGTGCCAGCAGACTTCTAGCGGGGGGAAATGAGCAGTTCTTC
TRBJ2-1 NA TRBV5-8 TRBD2 CASIAGGQYNEQFF TGTGCCAGCATTGCGGGGGGCCAATACAATGAGCAGTTCTTC
TRBJ2-6 NA TRBV27 NA CASSLGLNSGANVLTF TGTGCCAGCAGTCTAGGACTGAACTCTGGGGCCAACGTCCTGACTTTC
TRBJ2-2 NA TRBV7-3 TRBD2 CASSQSGGAPTGELFF TGTGCCAGCAGTCAAAGCGGGGGGGCGCCCACCGGGGAGCTGTTTTTT
TRBJ2-7 NA TRBV2 NA CASSEVGGDEQYF TGTGCCAGCAGTGAAGTTGGGGGCGACGAGCAGTACTTC